This TCR beta chain was obtained from a study of post-analysis software for immune sequencing data. Study observations and caveats: In patients, TRBV5-6, TRBV5-1 and TRBV20-1 belonged to 4 or 5 TRBV segments found more frequently than in controls.

This CDR3 is built from 12 residues. V was pared by 3 bases and J by 13 bases, with 13 bases between. On this clonotype itself: Its antigen is as yet unknown.

cDNA libraries for TCR beta contained unique molecular identifiers. MiXCR, run by TCRdb on the PCR reads, gives a single entry per CDR3 protein. The sample includes over 300,000 distinct CDR3 sequences, 30% to 45% of them seen just once. Sequencing was performed on blood. The sequence was obtained from a girl aged 5-17 years with multiple sclerosis. The rearrangement joins TRBV12-3 or TRBV12-4 to TRBJ2-1, with D perhaps given as TRBD1 or TRBD2 (5 bases each). The CDR3 bases are TGTGCCAGCAGTTTCGGCGGTGGGACCCAGTTCTTC. This translates into CASSFGGGTQFF.